This T cell receptor (beta chain) was retrieved from a study of siplizumab effects on memory and regulatory T cells (dated by TCRdb to 2018 to 2020). Concerning the study at large: The study looked at the effect of siplizumab, an anti-CD2 antibody, on alloreactive T-cell subsets in allogeneic mixed lymphocyte reactions made from human PBMCs.

Sorted unstimulated T cells and proliferating T cells recovered from mixed lymphocyte reactions were subjected to TCRbeta CDR3 sequencing. Fresh whole blood from over 8 HLA-typed healthy donors was used to isolate PBMCs. Results and caveats for the whole study, not just this receptor: Roughly 80-96% of proliferating CD4+ or CD8+ clones could not be assigned a naive or memory phenotype. Greater diversity appeared to be present in unstimulated naive T cells than in memory T cells, and a substantial contribution to the alloresponse seemed to be made by naive cells. The cumulative frequency of alloreactive sequences traceable to unstimulated CD4+ memory T cells was significantly reduced by siplizumab. Because sequences at frequencies below about 10^-5 were poorly captured, only a minor fraction of alloreactive clones could be mapped back to unstimulated subsets. No functional confirmation was obtained for the suppressive function of proliferating Tregs from siplizumab cultures. Among mappable alloreactive CD4+ clones, an average Treg-derived fraction of about 69% was observed with siplizumab, compared with around 28% in control reactions.

The CDR3 spans 14 residues, from the cysteine through the phenylalanine. Left in the record is the CDR3 DNA by itself, 42 bases read in frame from the first base. From the germline V gene, CDR1 is ENHRY and CDR2 is SYGVKD. V is pruned by 10 bases and J by 5 bases, leaving 8 bases of the junction without a gene match. The method was the immunoSEQ multiplex PCR assay. About 10^5 TCR templates per sample were assayed by the deep sequencing platform. Genomic DNA extracted from sorted T cells was used for TCRbeta CDR3 sequencing. The study's processing was this. The R programming language was used for clonal analysis of the TCRbeta CDR3 data. Comparing unstimulated samples against CFSE-low samples taken after the reaction was how alloreactive CD4+ and CD8+ clones were defined. Regulatory or non-regulatory origin was assigned to alloreactive CD4+ clones by matching of sequences to sorted unstimulated Treg and non-Treg repertoires. This immuneACCESS table, as held by TCRdb, lists in-frame sequences with V and J called but not all clones. Of the missing ones, under half trace to an unresolved V gene in checked studies; the others have no known cause. V, J and clone size are taken as reported in that table, and D and trimming were inferred from the DNA itself. The sample contains fewer than 120,000 clones, roughly 89% of them found a single time. The ten largest clonotypes hold 1% to 1.5% of the sample.

Comment on this clone: Its target antigen remains unknown. No base quality values were provided; no much bigger clone lies one nucleotide off.

The chain is made from TRBV10-3 and TRBJ1-6; TRBD1 aligns with 7 central bases. Sequenced: CD4+ T cells sorted from blood. The TCR was taken from a human donor in good health. The nucleotide sequence reads as follows: TGTGCCACCCATGGGACAGTTGATAATTCACCCCTCCACTTT. Its amino acids are CATHGTVDNSPLHF.